This TCR beta chain is drawn from a study of technical replicates of blood from several donors. The V end lost 4 bases, the J end lost 2 bases, and 8 bases lay between the germline ends. The CDR3 runs 12 residues. Germline V gene data show CDR1 as SQVTM and CDR2 as ANQGSEA. Clones were sequenced by immunoSEQ multiplex PCR, and TCRdb holds only the in-frame ones, with some missing. Altogether around 85,000 clones are present, about 93% being singletons, with the ten largest covering 0.25% to 0.3%. The rearrangement links TRBV29-1 to TRBJ1-1; no definite D call. Sequencing was done on a sample of T cells isolated from PBMCs. The receptor was derived from a human donor in good health. CDR3: CSVAPVNTEAFF. In DNA, the CDR3 is TGCAGCGTTGCGCCGGTAAACACTGAAGCTTTCTTT.